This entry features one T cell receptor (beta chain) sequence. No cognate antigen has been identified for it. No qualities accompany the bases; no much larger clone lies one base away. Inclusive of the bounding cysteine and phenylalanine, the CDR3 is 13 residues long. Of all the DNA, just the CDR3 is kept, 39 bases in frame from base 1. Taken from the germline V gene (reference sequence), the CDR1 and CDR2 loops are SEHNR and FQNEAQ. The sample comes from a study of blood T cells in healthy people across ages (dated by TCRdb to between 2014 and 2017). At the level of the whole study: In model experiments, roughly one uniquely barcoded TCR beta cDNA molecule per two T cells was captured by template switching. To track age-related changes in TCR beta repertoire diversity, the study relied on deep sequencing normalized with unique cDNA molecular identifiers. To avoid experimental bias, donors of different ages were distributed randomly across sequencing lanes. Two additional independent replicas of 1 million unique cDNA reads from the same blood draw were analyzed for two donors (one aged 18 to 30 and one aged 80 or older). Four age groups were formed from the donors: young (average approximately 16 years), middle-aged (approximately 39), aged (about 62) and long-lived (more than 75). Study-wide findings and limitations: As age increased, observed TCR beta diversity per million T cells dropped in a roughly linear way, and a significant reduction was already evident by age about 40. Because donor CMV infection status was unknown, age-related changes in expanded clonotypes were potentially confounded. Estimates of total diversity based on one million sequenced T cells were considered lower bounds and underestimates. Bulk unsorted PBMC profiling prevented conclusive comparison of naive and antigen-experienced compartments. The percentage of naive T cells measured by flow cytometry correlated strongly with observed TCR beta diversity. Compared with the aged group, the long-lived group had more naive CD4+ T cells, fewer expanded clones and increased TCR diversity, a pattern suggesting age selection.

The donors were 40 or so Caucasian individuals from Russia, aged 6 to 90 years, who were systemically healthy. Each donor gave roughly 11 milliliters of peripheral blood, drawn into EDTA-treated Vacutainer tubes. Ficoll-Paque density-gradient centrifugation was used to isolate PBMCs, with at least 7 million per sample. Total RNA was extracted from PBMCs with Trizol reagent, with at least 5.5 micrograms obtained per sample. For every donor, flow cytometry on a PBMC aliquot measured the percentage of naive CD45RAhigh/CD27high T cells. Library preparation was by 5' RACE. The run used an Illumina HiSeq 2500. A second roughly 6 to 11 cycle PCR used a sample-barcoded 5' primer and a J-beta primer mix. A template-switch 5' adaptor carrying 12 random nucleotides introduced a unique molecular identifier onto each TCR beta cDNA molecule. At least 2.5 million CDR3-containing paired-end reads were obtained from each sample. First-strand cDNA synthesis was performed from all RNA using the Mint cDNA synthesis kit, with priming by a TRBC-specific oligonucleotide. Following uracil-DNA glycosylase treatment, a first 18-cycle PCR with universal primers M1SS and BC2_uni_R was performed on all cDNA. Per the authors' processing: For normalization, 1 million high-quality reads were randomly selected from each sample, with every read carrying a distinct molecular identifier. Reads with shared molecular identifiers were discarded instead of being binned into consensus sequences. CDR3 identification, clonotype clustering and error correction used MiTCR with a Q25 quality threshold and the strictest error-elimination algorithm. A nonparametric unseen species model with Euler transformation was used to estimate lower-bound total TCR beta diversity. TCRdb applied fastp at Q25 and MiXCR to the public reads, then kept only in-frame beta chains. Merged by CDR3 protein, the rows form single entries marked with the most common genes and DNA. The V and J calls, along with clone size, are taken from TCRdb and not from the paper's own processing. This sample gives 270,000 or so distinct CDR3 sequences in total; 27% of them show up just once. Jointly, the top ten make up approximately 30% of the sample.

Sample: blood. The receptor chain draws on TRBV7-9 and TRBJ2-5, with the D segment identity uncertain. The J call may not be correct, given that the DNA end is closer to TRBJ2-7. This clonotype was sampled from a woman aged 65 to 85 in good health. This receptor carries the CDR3 CASSFVEAYEQYF. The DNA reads TGTGCCAGCAGCTTTGTCGAGGCCTACGAGCAGTACTTC.